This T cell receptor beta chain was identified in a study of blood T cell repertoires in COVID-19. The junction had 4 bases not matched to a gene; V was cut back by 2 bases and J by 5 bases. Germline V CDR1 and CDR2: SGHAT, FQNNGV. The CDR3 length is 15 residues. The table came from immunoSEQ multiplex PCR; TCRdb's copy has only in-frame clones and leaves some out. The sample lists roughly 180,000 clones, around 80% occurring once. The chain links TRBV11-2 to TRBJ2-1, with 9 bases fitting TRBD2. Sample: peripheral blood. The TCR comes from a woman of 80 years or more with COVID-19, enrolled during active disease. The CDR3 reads CASSLMAGGDNEQFF. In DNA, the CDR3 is TGTGCCAGCAGCTTAATGGCGGGAGGGGACAATGAGCAGTTCTTC.